The 5 T cell receptor beta chains below were found in one sample sequenced in a study of beta chain features in type 1 diabetes. Every bit of the isolated RNA underwent reverse transcription, so sequencing read expressed TCRB transcripts. The protocol was immunoSEQ multiplex PCR, while the TCRdb copy is restricted to in-frame clones and leaves out a portion. The sample has about 930,000 clones, about a sixth seen once. Sequenced input: naive CD4+ T cells from blood. Source of these receptors: a woman aged 18-35 years in good health.

The chain couples TRBV28 to TRBJ2-1, with a possible D match to TRBD2 (6 bases). Germline V lookup: CDR1 MDHEN, CDR2 SYDVKM. The CDR3 consists of 17 residues. The germline V and J ends were trimmed by 6 bases and 8 bases, with 26 bases remaining between them. CDR3 loop: CASSLGGATPFWHEQFF. The CDR3 region has the DNA TGTGCCAGCAGCCTCGGGGGAGCCACACCATTTTGGCATGAGCAGTTCTTC. Variable domain in full (rest from reference TRBV28 and TRBJ2-1): DVKVTQSSRYLVKRTGEKVFLECVQDMDHENMFWYRQDPGLGLRLIYFSYDVKMKEKGDIPEGYSVSREKKERFSLILESASTNQTSMYLCASSLGGATPFWHEQFFGPGTRLTVL.

The chain joins TRBV10-2 to TRBJ2-3; D is possibly TRBD2 (5 bases). Deletions cut 0 bases from V and 7 bases from J, with 11 bases between. Germline V gene data show CDR1 as WSHSY and CDR2 as SAAADI. This CDR3 contains 14 residues. The CDR3 DNA reads as TGCGCCAGCAGTGAGTCGGGCTCGGGGTATACGCAGTATTTT. It codes for CASSESGSGYTQYF.

The chain recombines TRBV6-4 with TRBJ2-3, with TRBD2 matching over 10 bases. The V gene end was trimmed by 6 bases and the J gene end by 2 bases; junction bases not matched to a gene: 5. Germline V gene sequence: CDR1 MRHNA, CDR2 SNTAGT. This CDR3 is built from 15 residues. The CDR3 here is CASRLGLADTDTQYF. DNA of the CDR3: TGTGCCAGCAGATTAGGACTAGCGGACACAGATACGCAGTATTTT.

The chain carries TRBV28 and TRBJ2-3; D gene uncertain. Trimming removed 7 bases at V and 2 bases at J, with 16 bases between. CDR3 length equals 15 residues. The germline CDR1 and CDR2 sequences are MDHEN and SYDVKM. In DNA, the CDR3 is TGTGCCAGCAAGCGACCGGGTCTCACCACAGATACGCAGTATTTT. Its translation: CASKRPGLTTDTQYF.

This clone has only one observation. The chain joins TRBV6-5 to TRBJ2-1; 12 nucleotides match TRBD2. The CDR3 consists of 13 residues. The V segment lost 6 bases and the J segment 14 bases; nucleotides outside the gene matches: 8. Germline V gives CDR1 MNHEY, CDR2 SVGAGI. In DNA, the CDR3 is TGTGCCAGCAGCAAAAAGACTAGCGGGAGAGAGTTCTTC. It translates to CASSKKTSGREFF.